The clone carrying this T cell receptor beta chain was observed many times. The data were taken from a study of low-dose radiotherapy and immunotherapy resistance in tumors. For the study at large: Cohort 1 got 0.5 Gy per fraction every 2 weeks, 6.5 Gy in total. Patients were treated with intravenous nivolumab at 240 mg every two weeks and were also dosed with ipilimumab at 1 mg/kg every six weeks. Patients were on oral aspirin 300 mg taken daily for four cycles from cycle 1 day 1.

Germline V gene sequence: CDR1 SNHLY, CDR2 FYNNEI. The length of the CDR3 is 15 residues. The J segment lost 6 bases and the V segment lost 5 bases, leaving 8 bases of the junction unmatched. First-strand cDNA relied on TRAV- and TRBV-specific primers spanning alpha and beta chains. Amplification of TCRs used a constant-region primer and V-primer adapter for approximately 18 PCR cycles. TCRdb ran MiXCR on the reads and lists one entry per CDR3 protein. The sample shows roughly 60,000 distinct CDR3 sequences, almost 25% of them seen only once. Time point meaning: before trial treatment. The chain links TRBV2 to TRBJ1-5, with 9 bases matching TRBD1. Sequenced here: PBMCs, sampled before treatment. This TCR was sampled from a male donor with prostate cancer. The CDR3 region is CASSLPGTGTQPQHF. The CDR3 DNA reads TGTGCCAGCAGTCTCCCCGGGACAGGGACTCAGCCCCAGCATTTT.